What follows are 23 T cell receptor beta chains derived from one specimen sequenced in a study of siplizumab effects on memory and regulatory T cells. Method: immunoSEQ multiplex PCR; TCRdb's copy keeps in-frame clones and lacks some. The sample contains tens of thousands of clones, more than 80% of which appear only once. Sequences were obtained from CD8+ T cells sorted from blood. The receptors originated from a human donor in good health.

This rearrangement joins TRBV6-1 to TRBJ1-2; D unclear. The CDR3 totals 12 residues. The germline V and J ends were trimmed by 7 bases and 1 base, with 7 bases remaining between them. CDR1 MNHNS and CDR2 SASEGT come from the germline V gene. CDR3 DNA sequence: TGTGCCAGCACCGAACGTAACTATGGCTACACCTTC. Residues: CASTERNYGYTF.

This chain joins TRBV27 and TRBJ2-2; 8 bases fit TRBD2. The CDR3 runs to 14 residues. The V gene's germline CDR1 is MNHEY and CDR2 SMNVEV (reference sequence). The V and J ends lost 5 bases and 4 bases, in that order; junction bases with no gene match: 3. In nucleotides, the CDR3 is TGTGCCAGCAGTACCAGCGGGAGCACCGGGGAGCTGTTTTTT. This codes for CASSTSGSTGELFF.

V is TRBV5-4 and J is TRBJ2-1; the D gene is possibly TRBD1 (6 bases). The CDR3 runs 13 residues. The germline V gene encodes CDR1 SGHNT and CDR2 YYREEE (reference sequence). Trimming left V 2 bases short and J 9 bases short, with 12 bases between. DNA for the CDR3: TGTGCCAGCAGCTTTGCAGGGGTCGGTGAGCAGTTCTTC. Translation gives CASSFAGVGEQFF.

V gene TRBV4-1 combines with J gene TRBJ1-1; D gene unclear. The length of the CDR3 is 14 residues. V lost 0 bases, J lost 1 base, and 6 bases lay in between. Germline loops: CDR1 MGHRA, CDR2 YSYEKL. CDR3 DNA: TGCGCCAGCAGCCAAGAGAACGGGAACACTGAAGCTTTCTTT. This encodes CASSQENGNTEAFF.

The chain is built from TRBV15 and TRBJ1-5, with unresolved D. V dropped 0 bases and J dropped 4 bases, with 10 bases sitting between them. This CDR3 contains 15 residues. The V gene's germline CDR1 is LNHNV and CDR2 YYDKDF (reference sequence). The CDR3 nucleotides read TGTGCCACCAGCAGAGATGCAGTGACTAATCAGCCCCAGCATTTT. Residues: CATSRDAVTNQPQHF.

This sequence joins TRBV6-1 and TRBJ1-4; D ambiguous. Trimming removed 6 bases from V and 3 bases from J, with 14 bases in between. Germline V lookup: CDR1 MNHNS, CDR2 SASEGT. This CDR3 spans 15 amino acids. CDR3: CASRGLRPPNEKLFF. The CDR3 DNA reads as TGTGCCAGCAGGGGCCTAAGGCCCCCTAATGAAAAACTGTTTTTT.

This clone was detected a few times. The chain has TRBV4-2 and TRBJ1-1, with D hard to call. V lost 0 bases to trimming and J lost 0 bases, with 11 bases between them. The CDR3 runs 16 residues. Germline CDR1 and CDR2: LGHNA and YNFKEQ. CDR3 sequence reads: CASSQDRLGLNTEAFF. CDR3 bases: TGTGCCAGCAGCCAAGATAGGTTGGGGTTGAACACTGAAGCTTTCTTT.

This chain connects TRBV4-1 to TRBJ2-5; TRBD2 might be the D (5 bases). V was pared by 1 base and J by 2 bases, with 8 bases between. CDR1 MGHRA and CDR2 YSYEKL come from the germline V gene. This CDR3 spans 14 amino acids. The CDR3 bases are TGCGCCAGCAGCCAAGTAAAGCGGCAAGAGACCCAGTACTTC. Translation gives CASSQVKRQETQYF.

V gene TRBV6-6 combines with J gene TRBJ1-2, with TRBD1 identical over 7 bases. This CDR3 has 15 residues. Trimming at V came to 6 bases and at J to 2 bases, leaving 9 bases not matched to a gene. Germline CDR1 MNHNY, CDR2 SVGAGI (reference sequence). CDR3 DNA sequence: TGTGCCAGCAGCAAGAGGGACAGCTTAAACTATGGCTACACCTTC. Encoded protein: CASSKRDSLNYGYTF.

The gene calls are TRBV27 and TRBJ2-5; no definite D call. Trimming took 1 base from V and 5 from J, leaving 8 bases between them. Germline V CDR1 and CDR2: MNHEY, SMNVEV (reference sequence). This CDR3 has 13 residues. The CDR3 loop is CASSLYMSETQYF. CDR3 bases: TGTGCCAGCAGTTTATACATGTCGGAGACCCAGTACTTC.

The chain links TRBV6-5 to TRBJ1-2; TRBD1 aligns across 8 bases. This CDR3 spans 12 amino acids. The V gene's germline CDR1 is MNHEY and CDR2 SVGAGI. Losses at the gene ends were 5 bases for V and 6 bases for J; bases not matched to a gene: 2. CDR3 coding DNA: TGTGCCAGCAGTACAGGGGGAAATGGCTACACCTTC. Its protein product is CASSTGGNGYTF.

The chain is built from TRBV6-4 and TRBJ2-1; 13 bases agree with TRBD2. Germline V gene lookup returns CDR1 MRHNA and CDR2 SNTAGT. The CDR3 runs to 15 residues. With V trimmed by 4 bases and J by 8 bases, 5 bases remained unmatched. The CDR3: CASSVTSGGAYEQFF. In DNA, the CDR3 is TGTGCCAGCAGTGTAACTAGCGGGGGGGCCTATGAGCAGTTCTTC.

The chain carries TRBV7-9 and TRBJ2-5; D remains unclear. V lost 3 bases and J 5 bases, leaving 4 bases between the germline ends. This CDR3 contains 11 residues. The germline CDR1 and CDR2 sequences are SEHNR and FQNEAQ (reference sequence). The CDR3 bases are TGTGCCAGCAGCTTTCAGGAGACCCAGTACTTC. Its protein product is CASSFQETQYF.

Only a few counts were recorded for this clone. CDR3 sequence: CAWIRLGYTEAFF. The CDR3 nucleotides are TGTGCCTGGATTCGATTGGGGTACACTGAAGCTTTCTTT. This chain links TRBV30 with TRBJ1-1; D is unresolved. With 4 bases removed from V and 3 bases from J, the gap between germline ends came to 12 bases. This CDR3 comprises 13 residues. Germline lookup yields CDR1 GTSNPN and CDR2 SVGIG (reference sequence).

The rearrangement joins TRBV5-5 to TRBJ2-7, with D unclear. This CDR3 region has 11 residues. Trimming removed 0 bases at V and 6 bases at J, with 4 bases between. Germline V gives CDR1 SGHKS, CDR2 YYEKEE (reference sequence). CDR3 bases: TGTGCCAGCAGCTTGGGGGGCGAGCAGTACTTC. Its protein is CASSLGGEQYF.

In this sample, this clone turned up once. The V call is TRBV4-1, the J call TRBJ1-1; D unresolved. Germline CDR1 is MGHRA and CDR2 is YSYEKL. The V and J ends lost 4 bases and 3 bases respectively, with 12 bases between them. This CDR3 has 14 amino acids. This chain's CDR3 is CASSLTDIDTEAFF. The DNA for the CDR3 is TGCGCCAGCAGCCTAACCGACATAGACACTGAAGCTTTCTTT.

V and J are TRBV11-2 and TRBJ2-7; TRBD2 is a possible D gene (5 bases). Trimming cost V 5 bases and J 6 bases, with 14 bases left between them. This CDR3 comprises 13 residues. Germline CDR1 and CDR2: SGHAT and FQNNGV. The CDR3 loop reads CASSQGLSGEQYF. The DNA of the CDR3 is TGTGCCAGCAGCCAAGGACTTTCCGGCGAGCAGTACTTC. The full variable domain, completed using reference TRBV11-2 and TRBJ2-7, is EAGVAQSPRYKIIEKRQSVAFWCNPISGHATLYWYQQILGQGPKLLIQFQNNGVVDDSQLPKDRFSAERLKGVDSTLKIQPAKLEDSAVYLCASSQGLSGEQYFGPGTRLTVT.

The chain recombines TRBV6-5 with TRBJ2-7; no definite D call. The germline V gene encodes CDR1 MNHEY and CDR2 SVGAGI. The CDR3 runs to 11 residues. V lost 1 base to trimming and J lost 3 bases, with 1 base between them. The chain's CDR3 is CASSYFYEQYF. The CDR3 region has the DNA TGTGCCAGCAGTTACTTCTACGAGCAGTACTTC.

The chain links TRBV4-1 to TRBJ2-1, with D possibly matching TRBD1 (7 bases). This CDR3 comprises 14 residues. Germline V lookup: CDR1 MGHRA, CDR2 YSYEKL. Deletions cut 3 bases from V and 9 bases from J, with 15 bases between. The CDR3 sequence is CASSHSQGGLEQFF. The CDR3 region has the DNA TGCGCCAGCAGCCATTCTCAGGGGGGCCTTGAGCAGTTCTTC.

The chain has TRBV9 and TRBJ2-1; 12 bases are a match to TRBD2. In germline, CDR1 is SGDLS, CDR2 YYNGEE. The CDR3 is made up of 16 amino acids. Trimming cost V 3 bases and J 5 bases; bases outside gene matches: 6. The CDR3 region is CASSDRTSGTNNEQFF. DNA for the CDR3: TGTGCCAGCAGCGACCGGACTAGCGGGACCAACAATGAGCAGTTCTTC.

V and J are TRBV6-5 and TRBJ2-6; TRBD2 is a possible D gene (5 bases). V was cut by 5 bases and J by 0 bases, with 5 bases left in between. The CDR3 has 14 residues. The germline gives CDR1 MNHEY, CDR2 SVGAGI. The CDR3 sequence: CASSRGSGANVLTF. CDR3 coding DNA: TGTGCCAGCAGTCGGGGCTCTGGGGCCAACGTCCTGACTTTC.

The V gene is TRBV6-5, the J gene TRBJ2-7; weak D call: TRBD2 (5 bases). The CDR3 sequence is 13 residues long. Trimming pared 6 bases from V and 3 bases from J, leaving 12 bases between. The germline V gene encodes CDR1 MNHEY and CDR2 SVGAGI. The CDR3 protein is CASRPLGGYEQYF. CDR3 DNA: TGTGCCAGCAGACCACTAGGAGGCTACGAGCAGTACTTC.

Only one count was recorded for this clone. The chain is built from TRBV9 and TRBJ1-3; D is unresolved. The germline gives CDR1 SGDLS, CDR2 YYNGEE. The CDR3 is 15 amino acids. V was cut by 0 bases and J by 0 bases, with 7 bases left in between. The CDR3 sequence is CASSVEPNSGNTIYF. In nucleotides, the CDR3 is TGTGCCAGCAGCGTAGAACCTAACTCTGGAAACACCATATATTTT.